Listed below are T cell receptor beta chains from one sample, sequenced in a study of T cell responses to AZD1222 COVID-19 vaccine. This table comes from immunoSEQ multiplex PCR, and its TCRdb copy is limited to in-frame clones, with some not included. The table lists around 160,000 clones, 90% to 95% of them singletons. Specimen: peripheral blood, collected on day 0 of AZD1222 vaccination. The receptor source for this set is an adult in good health. CDR3s include the opening cysteine and the closing phenylalanine or tryptophan. The D gene is left open where the match is weak. Some rows have no size entry. The others give once, few or many, or a class for an expanded clone.

CASSLARLDTDTQYF | TGTGCCAGCAGCTTAGCGAGGCTAGACACAGATACGCAGTATTTT | . | . | TRBJ2-3 | TRBV7-2
CASSGTAWLYYGYTF | TGTGCCAGCAGCGGAACTGCGTGGTTGTACTATGGCTACACCTTC | . | . | TRBJ1-2 | TRBV9
CASSSSNARGYTF | TGTGCCAGCAGTTCCAGTAACGCGCGGGGCTACACCTTC | . | . | TRBJ1-2 | TRBV6-6
CASNNLMGAGEQYF | TGTGCCAGCAACAATCTTATGGGGGCTGGGGAGCAGTACTTC | . | . | TRBJ2-7 | TRBV5-5
CASSHKAGTGLGAGANVLTF | TGTGCCAGCAGTCACAAAGCCGGGACAGGGCTCGGTGCGGGGGCCAACGTCCTGACTTTC | . | TRBD1 | TRBJ2-6 | TRBV6-6
CASALTGRNQPQHF | TGTGCCAGCGCGCTGACAGGGAGAAATCAGCCCCAGCATTTT | . | TRBD1 | TRBJ1-5 | TRBV28
CASSVQSNQPQHF | TGTGCCAGTAGTGTACAGAGCAATCAGCCCCAGCATTTT | . | . | TRBJ1-5 | TRBV19
CASSPGTGDNSPLHF | TGTGCCAGCTCACCAGGGACAGGGGATAATTCACCCCTCCACTTT | . | TRBD1 | TRBJ1-6 | TRBV18
CSASRDSNYEQYF | TGCAGTGCTAGTAGGGACAGCAATTACGAGCAGTACTTC | once | TRBD1 | TRBJ2-7 | TRBV20-1
CASSTPITETQYF | TGTGCCAGCAGCACACCTATCACAGAGACCCAGTACTTC | . | . | TRBJ2-5 | TRBV6-5
CAWSGADPGELFF | TGTGCCTGGAGTGGGGCTGATCCCGGGGAGCTGTTTTTT | . | . | TRBJ2-2 | TRBV30
CASSLLTSGTDTQYF | TGCGCCAGCAGCTTACTGACTAGCGGCACAGATACGCAGTATTTT | . | TRBD2 | TRBJ2-3 | TRBV5-1
CASSQEWLAGVDEQYF | TGTGCCAGCAGCCAAGAGTGGCTAGCGGGAGTGGACGAGCAGTACTTC | few | TRBD2 | TRBJ2-7 | TRBV3-1/TRBV3-2
CASSPGGNSPLHF | TGTGCCAGCAGCCCAGGGGGGAATTCACCCCTCCACTTT | . | TRBD1 | TRBJ1-6 | TRBV11-3
CASSLGVSQGAEQYF | TGCGCCAGCAGCTTGGGGGTTTCACAGGGGGCAGAGCAGTACTTC | . | TRBD1 | TRBJ2-7 | TRBV5-1
CASSYVEKAKEKLFF | TGTGCCAGCAGTTACGTCGAAAAGGCTAAGGAAAAACTGTTTTTT | . | . | TRBJ1-4 | TRBV6-2/TRBV6-3
CASSVDAANTIYF | TGTGCCAGCAGTGTGGACGCTGCTAACACCATATATTTT | . | . | TRBJ1-3 | TRBV12-3/TRBV12-4
CASSPPGLDVETQYF | TGTGCCAGCAGCCCACCGGGACTAGACGTGGAGACCCAGTACTTC | . | TRBD2 | TRBJ2-5 | TRBV7-2
CASSLIGVRKAFF | TGTGCCAGCAGTTTAATAGGGGTACGAAAAGCTTTCTTT | once | . | TRBJ1-1 | TRBV28
CASSNHLQGRYEQYF | TGTGCCAGCAGCAATCATTTGCAGGGGAGATACGAGCAGTACTTC | . | . | TRBJ2-7 | TRBV7-9
CASSQEAQGYGYTF | TGTGCCAGCAGCCAAGAGGCACAGGGGTACGGCTACACCTTC | . | TRBD1 | TRBJ1-2 | TRBV3-1/TRBV3-2
CASSLTSSTYEQYF | TGTGCCAGCAGCCTCACCTCGTCGACCTACGAGCAGTACTTC | . | . | TRBJ2-7 | TRBV14